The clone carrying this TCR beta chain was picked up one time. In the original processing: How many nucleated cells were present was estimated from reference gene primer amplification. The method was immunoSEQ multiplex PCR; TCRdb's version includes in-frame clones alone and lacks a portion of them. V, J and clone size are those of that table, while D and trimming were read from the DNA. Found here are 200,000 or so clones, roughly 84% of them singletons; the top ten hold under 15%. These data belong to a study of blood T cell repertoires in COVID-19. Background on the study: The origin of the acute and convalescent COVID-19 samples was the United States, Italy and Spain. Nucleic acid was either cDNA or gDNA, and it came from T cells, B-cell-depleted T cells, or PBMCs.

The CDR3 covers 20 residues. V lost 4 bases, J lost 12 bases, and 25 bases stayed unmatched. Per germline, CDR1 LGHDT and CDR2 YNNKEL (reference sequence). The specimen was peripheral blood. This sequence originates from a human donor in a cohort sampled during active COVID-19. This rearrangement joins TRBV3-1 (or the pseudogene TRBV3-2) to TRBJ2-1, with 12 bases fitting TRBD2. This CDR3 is CASSRGQLGLAGPQTGRQFF. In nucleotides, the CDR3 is TGTGCCAGCAGCCGGGGACAGTTAGGACTAGCGGGACCGCAGACAGGACGGCAGTTCTTC.